This TCR beta chain was profiled in a study of PD-1 blockade in classical Hodgkin lymphoma. General observations from the study: Newly diagnosed patients reportedly had lower baseline TCR diversity than healthy donors.

This clone appeared a single time. Its specificity is unknown. The time point denotes: newly diagnosed, previously untreated cHL patient sample. The study compared against PBMCs from newly diagnosed, untreated classical Hodgkin lymphoma. The CDR3 consists of 14 residues. Germline values: CDR1 LGHNA, CDR2 YSLEER. Trimming pared 1 base from V and 7 bases from J, leaving 11 bases between. TCRdb's table, derived via immunoSEQ multiplex PCR, lists solely in-frame clones and lacks some. The sample lists about 21,000 clones; about 95% were seen once. The chain couples TRBV4-3 to TRBJ2-1; D call uncertain. Sequenced: peripheral blood mononuclear cells (PBMCs). This receptor was taken from a human donor with classical Hodgkin lymphoma. DNA for the CDR3: TGCGCCAGCAGCCAAGGCCCCGGACGGAATGAGCAGTTCTTC. Translated, it gives CASSQGPGRNEQFF.